This TCR beta chain derives from a study of CD8 T cells in ankylosing spondylitis. TCRdb re-called the 5' RACE reads with MiXCR, one entry per CDR3 protein. The table shows around 180,000 distinct CDR3 sequences, with roughly 13% occurring only once. The CDR3 extends over 13 amino acids. With regard to this clonotype: A much larger clone differs from this one at a single base, so this may be a read error.

The specimen sequenced was blood, either unsorted or a sorted T cell fraction (not recorded which). This clonotype was obtained from a female donor with ankylosing spondylitis or in good health (not recorded which). The chain couples TRBV12-3 or TRBV12-4 to TRBJ2-3, with D tentatively TRBD2 (5 bases). The CDR3 nucleotides read TGTGCCAGCAGTTTGCACGGGGAAGATTCGCAGTATTTT. This encodes CASSLHGEDSQYF.